This passage covers 24 T cell receptor beta chains from one sample sequenced in a study of T cells in Graves' hyperthyroidism and ophthalmopathy. TCR beta CDR3 regions were amplified from RNA transcripts. Using the HTBI primer set, a first-round RT-PCR was run on the TCR CDR3. TCRdb passed the multiplex PCR reads through MiXCR, listing each CDR3 protein once. The sample records about 500,000 distinct CDR3 sequences, more than 15% being singletons. The material sequenced was blood. Receptors were obtained from a woman under 30 with Graves' ophthalmopathy.

This chain uses TRBV7-8 with TRBJ1-1; D gene ambiguous. CDR3 length: 12 residues. Trimming stripped 8 bases from V and 5 bases from J, with 12 bases between. CDR1 and CDR2 from the germline V gene are SGHVS and FQNEAQ. CDR3 sequence reads: CASFLKGTEAFF. As DNA, the CDR3 is TGTGCCAGCTTCCTTAAAGGAACTGAAGCTTTCTTT.

The sample holds many counts of this clonotype. The J gene is TRBJ1-5, the V gene TRBV28; TRBD1 matches at 7 bases. Germline trimming cut 6 bases from V and 7 bases from J; bases unmatched to any gene: 9. The CDR3 runs to 14 residues. Germline V CDR1 and CDR2: MDHEN, SYDVKM. As DNA, the CDR3 is TGTGCCAGCAGCCCTGGACAGGCCGGGCAGCCCCAGCATTTT. This codes for CASSPGQAGQPQHF.

The gene calls are TRBV18 and TRBJ1-4, with TRBD1 as a possible D gene (6 bases). CDR3 length: 16 amino acids. The germline V and J ends were trimmed by 4 bases and 0 bases, with 12 bases remaining between them. CDR1 and CDR2 (germline): KGHSH, LQKENI. CDR3 in amino acids: CASSRGTLATNEKLFF. CDR3 bases: TGTGCCAGCTCACGCGGGACACTGGCAACTAATGAAAAACTGTTTTTT.

Details on this clonotype: Its ends do not fully match the called genes, so a read error is possible. The rearrangement joins TRBV5-1 to TRBJ2-5; 9 nucleotides agree with TRBD1. There are 15 residues in the CDR3. Germline values: CDR1 SGHRS, CDR2 YFSETQ. CDR3 nucleotide sequence: TGTGCCAGCAGCTCCGACAGGGGGGTAGGAGAGACCCAGTACTTC. Translating gives CASSSDRGVGETQYF.

For this clonotype: Compared with germline, one end of the junction differs, possibly owing to a read error. The V gene is TRBV28, the J gene TRBJ2-1; 10 bases align to TRBD2. In germline, CDR1 is MDHEN, CDR2 SYDVKM. The CDR3 covers 15 residues. CDR3: CASSSSGGDYNEQFF. In DNA form, the CDR3 reads TGTGCCAGTAGTTCCAGCGGGGGGGATTACAATGAGCAGTTCTTC.

There are a few counts of this clonotype. CDR3 sequence: CASSPRDRGNSYGYTF. CDR3 nucleotides: TGTGCCAGTAGTCCCCGGGACAGGGGTAACTCCTATGGCTACACCTTC. J is TRBJ1-2 and V is TRBV19, with 10 nucleotides matching TRBD1. Per germline, CDR1 LNHDA and CDR2 SQIVND (reference sequence). This CDR3 contains 16 residues. The V and J ends lost 5 bases and 4 bases, in that order; junction bases with no gene match: 10.

This clonotype was counted many times. V and J are TRBV5-6 and TRBJ1-6; D call uncertain. V gave up 5 bases and J gave up 6 bases, with 9 bases separating them. CDR1 and CDR2 (germline): SGHDT, YYEEEE. The CDR3 totals 13 residues. The CDR3 is CASRNGLNSPLHF. The CDR3, as DNA: TGTGCCAGCAGGAACGGTCTTAATTCACCCCTCCACTTT.

This clonotype was seen only a few times. The chain is built from TRBV7-9 and TRBJ2-7, with unresolved D. V lost 6 bases, J lost 7 bases, and 19 bases lay in between. Germline CDR1 reads SEHNR; CDR2 reads FQNEAQ (reference sequence). This CDR3 contains 14 residues. This chain's CDR3 is CASRHPGPEVEQYF. The CDR3 DNA is TGTGCCAGCAGACATCCGGGCCCTGAGGTAGAGCAGTACTTC.

The chain couples TRBV19 to TRBJ1-5; D gene unclear. The CDR3 spans 16 residues. From germline, CDR1 is LNHDA and CDR2 SQIVND (reference sequence). The V gene lost 3 bases and the J gene lost 3 bases, with 15 bases spanning the gap. This CDR3 reads CASSIRAGADNQPQHF. CDR3 sequence (DNA): TGTGCCAGTAGTATTCGTGCAGGAGCCGACAATCAGCCCCAGCATTTT.

This clonotype was picked up many times. The chain recombines TRBV5-1 with TRBJ2-7, with a weak D call TRBD1 (5 bases). V was shortened by 3 bases and J by 7 bases, with 14 bases between the two germline ends. The germline V gene has CDR1 SGHRS and CDR2 YFSETQ. The CDR3 is 13 amino acids. Here the CDR3 reads CASSWIDRVEQYF. CDR3 bases: TGCGCCAGCAGCTGGATCGACAGAGTTGAGCAGTACTTC.

This clonotype was recorded a few times. V gene TRBV28 combines with J gene TRBJ1-1; 12 nucleotides align to TRBD1. Germline V gene lookup returns CDR1 MDHEN and CDR2 SYDVKM. The CDR3 consists of 14 residues. The V and J ends lost 8 bases and 11 bases, in that order; junction bases with no gene match: 12. The CDR3, as DNA: TGTGCCAGCGGCTCTGCCGGGACAGGGGGCTTCGCTTTCTTT. Translated, it gives CASGSAGTGGFAFF. The full variable domain, in which reference TRBV28 and TRBJ1-1 provide the parts outside the CDR3, is DVKVTQSSRYLVKRTGEKVFLECVQDMDHENMFWYRQDPGLGLRLIYFSYDVKMKEKGDIPEGYSVSREKKERFSLILESASTNQTSMYLCASGSAGTGGFAFFGQGTRLTVV.

This clonotype was seen ten or more times. V usage is TRBV27 and J usage is TRBJ2-7, with D perhaps matching TRBD1 (6 bases). Germline V gene lookup returns CDR1 MNHEY and CDR2 SMNVEV (reference sequence). V lost 3 bases and J 0 bases, leaving 9 bases between the germline ends. The CDR3 totals 14 residues. The CDR3 DNA follows: TGTGCCAGCAGTTTGCAGGGGAACTCCTACGAGCAGTACTTC. Protein product: CASSLQGNSYEQYF.

Ten or more counts support this clonotype. The chain combines TRBV7-8 with TRBJ1-6; possibly TRBD1 for D (6 bases). This CDR3 is 16 amino acids long. With 0 bases removed from V and 10 bases from J, the gap between germline ends came to 16 bases. CDR1 and CDR2 (germline): SGHVS, FQNEAQ. Here the CDR3 DNA reads TGTGCCAGCAGCTTAGCCCGGACAGCCAGAGGATCACCCCTCCACTTT. Its translation: CASSLARTARGSPLHF.

Details on this clonotype: Since a much larger clone is just one base distant, this may be a read error. This sequence joins TRBV6-1 and TRBJ1-1; D might be TRBD1 (5 bases). Between the trimmed V and J ends, which lost 6 bases and 2 bases, there was a span of 19 bases. Germline loops: CDR1 MNHNS, CDR2 SASEGT. This CDR3 is built from 16 residues. CDR3 sequence: CASRVTGAPINTEAFF. Here the CDR3 DNA reads TGTGCCAGCAGAGTCACCGGGGCTCCTATCAACACTGAAGCTTTCTTT.

This clonotype was seen only a few times. The rearrangement uses TRBV6-2 or TRBV6-3 and TRBJ2-1; 8 positions agree with TRBD2. V lost 6 bases to trimming and J lost 2 bases; unmatched junction nucleotides: 12. This CDR3 region has 17 residues. CDR1 MNHEY and CDR2 SVGEGT come from the germline V gene. CDR3 nucleotides: TGTGCCAGCAGAACCCGGGGGGGGACTAACCCCTACAATGAGCAGTTCTTC. Its translation is CASRTRGGTNPYNEQFF.

This clonotype was seen more than once but under ten times. The chain has TRBV18 and TRBJ1-6, with D possibly being TRBD1 (6 bases). V lost 4 bases, J lost 8 bases, and 18 bases lay in between. The CDR3 covers 16 residues. Germline V gives CDR1 KGHSH, CDR2 LQKENI. Here the CDR3 DNA reads TGTGCCAGCTCACGACGGATCGAAAGGGGGGATTCACCCCTCCACTTT. Translating it yields CASSRRIERGDSPLHF.

This chain connects TRBV19 to TRBJ2-1; a weak D match, TRBD2 (5 bases). CDR1 LNHDA and CDR2 SQIVND come from the germline V gene (reference sequence). The CDR3 contains 14 residues. V lost 3 bases and J lost 5, with 11 bases in between. The CDR3 DNA is TGTGCCAGTAGTATTAGGAATAGCGACAATGAGCAGTTCTTC. Its protein is CASSIRNSDNEQFF. Supplemented by reference TRBV19 and TRBJ2-1, the full variable domain reads DGGITQSPKYLFRKEGQNVTLSCEQNLNHDAMYWYRQDPGQGLRLIYYSQIVNDFQKGDIAEGYSVSREKKESFPLTVTSAQKNPTAFYLCASSIRNSDNEQFFGPGTRLTVL.

This CDR3 is CASSFPGRMPVNTEAFF. The CDR3 region has the DNA TGTGCCAGCAGCTTCCCGGGACGTATGCCGGTGAACACTGAAGCTTTCTTT. The chain uses TRBV11-3 and TRBJ1-1, with a weak D call TRBD1 (5 bases). Germline-derived CDR1 and CDR2 are SGHNT and YENEEA. The CDR3 sequence is 17 residues long. V dropped 3 bases and J dropped 0 bases, with 17 bases sitting between them.

This clonotype was seen only once. The rearrangement joins TRBV2 to TRBJ2-5, with a tentative D call TRBD1 (5 bases). CDR3 length: 15 amino acids. CDR1 is SNHLY and CDR2 is FYNNEI in the germline V gene. Trimming removed 0 bases from V and 1 base from J, with 9 bases in between. The DNA for the CDR3 is TGTGCCAGCAGTGAAGCGTTAGGGGCCCAAGAGACCCAGTACTTC. Residues: CASSEALGAQETQYF.

This clonotype was recorded many times. The chain joins TRBV20-1 to TRBJ2-3, with TRBD2 identical over 12 bases. The V gene's germline CDR1 is DFQATT and CDR2 SNEGSKA (reference sequence). Trimming took 5 bases from V and 4 from J; bases not matched to a gene: 10. The length of the CDR3 is 16 residues. CDR3 sequence: CSAPPPSGRASDTQYF. Here the CDR3 DNA reads TGCAGTGCTCCCCCCCCTAGCGGGAGGGCCTCAGATACGCAGTATTTT.

The chain employs TRBV5-4 and TRBJ1-2, with D unclear. Germline V gives CDR1 SGHNT, CDR2 YYREEE (reference sequence). Trimming removed 0 bases from V and 3 bases from J, with 3 bases in between. The CDR3 is 12 amino acids. CDR3 protein: CASSLDHYGYTF. The CDR3, as DNA: TGTGCCAGCAGCTTGGACCACTATGGCTACACCTTC.

This clonotype was counted only a few times. V and J are TRBV5-1 and TRBJ2-1; possible D gene TRBD2, 5 bases. The CDR3 extends over 12 amino acids. V dropped 4 bases and J dropped 6 bases, with 8 bases sitting between them. The germline gives CDR1 SGHRS, CDR2 YFSETQ. The CDR3 DNA reads as TGCGCCAGCAGCCATACTAGCAATGAGCAGTTCTTC. It translates to CASSHTSNEQFF.

This clonotype was observed many times. One end of the junction varies from germline; a read error may be responsible. V and J are TRBV4-1 and TRBJ1-1; D is unresolved. The germline gives CDR1 MGHRA, CDR2 YSYEKL. The CDR3 has 14 residues. The CDR3 loop is CASSQDLGNTEAFF. The CDR3 DNA follows: TGTGCCAGCAGCCAAGATTTAGGGAACACTGAAGCTTTCTTT.

Many counts were recorded for this clonotype. The CDR3 DNA sequence: TGCGCCAGCAGCGCGGACAGGGGAAAAGGAGTCGATCGGTATGGCTACACCTTC. This translates into CASSADRGKGVDRYGYTF. This chain links TRBV5-1 with TRBJ1-2; TRBD1 agrees at 9 bases. Germline CDR1 SGHRS, CDR2 YFSETQ. There are 18 residues in the CDR3. The V gene end was trimmed by 4 bases and the J gene end by 5 bases; junction bases not matched to a gene: 18.